This TCR beta chain was found in a study of cytomegalovirus exposure and HLA in healthy donors. Findings of the study overall: Most likely, a cluster of highly shared sequence variants arose as a sequencing artifact. TCR beta chains numbering 164 were designated cytomegalovirus-associated.

Concerning this clone itself: The antigen is undetermined.

Researchers ran the PCR with 60 Vbeta and 13 Jbeta primers. The table came from immunoSEQ multiplex PCR; TCRdb's copy has only in-frame clones and leaves some out. Found here are over 100,000 clones, 77% of them singletons; the top ten hold roughly 9.7%. The origin of this receptor is a man in his forties or fifties in good health and CMV-seropositive. Sequenced input: PBMCs.

The CDR3 loop reads CASSSRHLNTGELFF. The CDR3 coding sequence is TGTGCCAGCAGCTCGAGACACTTGAACACCGGGGAGCTGTTTTTT. This chain connects TRBV7-9 to TRBJ2-2; D remains unclear. CDR1 and CDR2 from the germline V gene are SEHNR and FQNEAQ (reference sequence). This CDR3 comprises 15 residues. V lost 4 bases, J lost 1 base, and 10 bases lay in between. The whole variable domain, remainder taken from reference TRBV7-9 and TRBJ2-2, is DTGVSQNPRHKITKRGQNVTFRCDPISEHNRLYWYRQTLGQGPEFLTYFQNEAQLEKSRLLSDRFSAERPKGSFSTLEIQRTEQGDSAMYLCASSSRHLNTGELFFGEGSRLTVL.